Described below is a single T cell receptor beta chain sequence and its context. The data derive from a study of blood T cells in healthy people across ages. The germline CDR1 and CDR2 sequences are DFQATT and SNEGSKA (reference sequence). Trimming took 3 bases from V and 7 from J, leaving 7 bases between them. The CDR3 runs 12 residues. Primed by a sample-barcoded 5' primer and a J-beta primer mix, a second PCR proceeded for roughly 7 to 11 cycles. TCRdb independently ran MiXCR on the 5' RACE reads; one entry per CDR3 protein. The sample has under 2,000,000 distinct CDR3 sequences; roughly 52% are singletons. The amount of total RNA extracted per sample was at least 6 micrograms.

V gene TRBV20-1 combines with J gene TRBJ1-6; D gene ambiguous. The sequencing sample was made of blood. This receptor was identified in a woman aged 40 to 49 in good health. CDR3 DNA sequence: TGCAGTGCTAGGGATCAAAATTCACCCCTCCACTTT. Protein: CSARDQNSPLHF.